The entry that follows covers one TCR beta chain sequence. This clone was detected only a few times. Its antigen has not been determined. Base qualities are missing; no much larger clone stands one base away. Each collaborating institution followed its own protocols to collect whole blood in K2EDTA tubes. For TCRbeta analysis, collaborators shipped samples as frozen whole blood, isolated PBMCs, or DNA extracted from either of those sample types. TCRbeta CDR3 regions were amplified from genomic DNA using the immunoSEQ Assay, a bias-controlled multiplex PCR. As for how the authors treated the data: The number of nucleated cells in each sample was estimated by amplification of reference gene primers within the assay. To quantify the absolute abundance of each unique TCRbeta CDR3 rearrangement, sequence reads were collapsed and filtered. Productive Simpson clonality was computed per sample as the square root of Simpson's diversity index over productive rearrangements. Not all clones reach the TCRdb copy of this immuneACCESS table, which keeps in-frame sequences only. Checked studies attribute under half of the gap to unresolved V genes and leave the rest unexplained. V, J and clone size reflect that table, while D and trimming were determined from the DNA. The sample includes approximately 230,000 clones, with roughly 88% observed a single time. Clones ranked in the top ten supply over 1.2% of the sample.

The record originates from a study of blood T cell repertoires in COVID-19 (dated by TCRdb to between 2020 and 2021). Describing the broader study: Samples from collaborators originated in the United States, Italy and Spain and spanned both the acute and convalescent phases of COVID-19. The material from the prospective study consisted of cDNA or gDNA derived from T cells, B-cell-depleted T cells, or PBMCs. The repertoires were released in a freely available public database meant as a resource for research on the immune response to SARS-CoV-2. Samples came from the ongoing ImmuneRACE study (first 160 participants) plus 1,254 subjects from 6 global collaborators. The sample metadata nearly always contained a de-identified subject ID, COVID-19 status, age in years and sex. Where available, HLA class I and class II types were obtained from metadata supplied by the sample provider rather than from assay-based typing. Subjects who had been exposed to COVID-19, were actively infected with it, or had recovered from it provided the deeply sampled blood TCRbeta repertoires that made up the dataset. What the authors observed across the whole study: Clinical and demographic metadata were provided uncurated, with the amount varying by source and participant.

V is reduced by 4 bases and J by 3 bases, leaving a spacing of 4 bases between them. CDR1 SGHAT and CDR2 FQNNGV are derived from the germline V gene. The CDR3 runs 12 residues from the cysteine to the phenylalanine. Only the CDR3 region is kept as DNA, spanning 36 bases read in frame from base 1. The chain is made from TRBV11-2 and TRBJ1-5; the D gene cannot be resolved reliably. What was sequenced was peripheral blood. The receptor's source is a man older than 75 with acute or convalescent COVID-19. The sequenced DNA is TGTGCCAGCAGCTCTCCCAATCAGCCCCAGCATTTT. Translation gives CASSSPNQPQHF.